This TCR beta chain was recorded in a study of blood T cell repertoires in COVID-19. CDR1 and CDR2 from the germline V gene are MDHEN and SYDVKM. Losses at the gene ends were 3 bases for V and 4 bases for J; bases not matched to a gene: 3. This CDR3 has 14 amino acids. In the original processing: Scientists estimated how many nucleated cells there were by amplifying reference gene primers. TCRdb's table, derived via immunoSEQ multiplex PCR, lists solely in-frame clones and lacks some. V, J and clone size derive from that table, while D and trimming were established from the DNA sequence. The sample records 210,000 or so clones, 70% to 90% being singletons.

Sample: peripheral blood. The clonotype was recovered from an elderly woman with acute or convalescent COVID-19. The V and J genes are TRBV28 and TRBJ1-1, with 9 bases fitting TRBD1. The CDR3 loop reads CASSFRQGGTEAFF. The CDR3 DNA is TGTGCCAGCAGTTTTCGACAGGGGGGCACTGAAGCTTTCTTT.